These 26 T cell receptor beta chains came from one sample sequenced in a study of blood T cell repertoires in COVID-19. Here immunoSEQ multiplex PCR was the method, and the copy in TCRdb shows in-frame clones only, minus some. Of 150,000 to 200,000 clones in the sample, around 85% are singletons; the top ten hold more than 8%. Sequenced material: peripheral blood. The source of these receptors is a woman older than 75 with acute or convalescent COVID-19.

For the CDR3, the DNA is TGTGCCAGCAGCTTACAGGGGACGAATCAGCCCCAGCATTTT. Translation: CASSLQGTNQPQHF. This chain connects TRBV2 to TRBJ1-5; TRBD1 agrees at 7 bases. Germline-derived CDR1 and CDR2 are SNHLY and FYNNEI. The length of the CDR3 is 14 residues. Trimming cost V 6 bases and J 4 bases; bases outside gene matches: 6.

The rearrangement joins TRBV7-9 to TRBJ1-1; the D is unclear. The CDR3 runs 11 residues. V lost 2 bases, J lost 8 bases, and 6 bases lay in between. In germline, CDR1 is SEHNR, CDR2 FQNEAQ (reference sequence). The CDR3 region is CASSLIQEAFF. The CDR3 bases are TGTGCCAGCAGCTTAATACAGGAAGCTTTCTTT.

V usage is TRBV2 and J usage is TRBJ1-4; D uncertain. Germline CDR1 reads SNHLY; CDR2 reads FYNNEI. This CDR3 spans 13 amino acids. Trimming shortened V by 0 bases and J by 5 bases, and 4 bases separated the two germline ends. CDR3 nucleotide sequence: TGTGCCAGCAGTGAAGCGACAAATGAAAAACTGTTTTTT. It translates to CASSEATNEKLFF.

This sequence joins TRBV6-6 and TRBJ1-6; 7 bases agree with TRBD1. CDR1 MNHNY and CDR2 SVGAGI come from the germline V gene (reference sequence). The CDR3 consists of 15 residues. V lost 3 bases, J lost 5 bases, and 4 bases stayed unmatched. In DNA form, the CDR3 reads TGTGCCAGCAGTTATTCCGGACAGGATAATTCACCCCTCCACTTT. Translating gives CASSYSGQDNSPLHF.

The chain couples TRBV29-1 to TRBJ2-5, with 7 bases fitting TRBD2. V dropped 4 bases and J dropped 7; count of bases not matched to a gene: 9. CDR3 length equals 13 residues. The germline V gene has CDR1 SQVTM and CDR2 ANQGSEA. Written as DNA, the CDR3 is TGCAGCGTTGTGATGATGGGGGAGGGGACCCAGTACTTC. Residues: CSVVMMGEGTQYF.

The chain joins TRBV15 to TRBJ2-1; no definite D call. This CDR3 contains 14 residues. The V gene's germline CDR1 is LNHNV and CDR2 YYDKDF (reference sequence). V gave up 9 bases and J gave up 7 bases, with 19 bases separating them. CDR3 coding DNA: TGTGCCACTAAAGAGTCAAAAAACGGGAATGAGCAGTTCTTC. This encodes CATKESKNGNEQFF.

J is TRBJ1-2 and V is TRBV9; no definite D call. The V gene's germline CDR1 is SGDLS and CDR2 YYNGEE. Trimming stripped 3 bases from V and 8 bases from J, with 11 bases between. This CDR3 has 12 amino acids. The CDR3 region has the DNA TGTGCCAGCAGCGACAGTATCTACGGCTACACCTTC. This translates into CASSDSIYGYTF.

The rearrangement links TRBV7-9 to TRBJ1-4; D is perhaps TRBD1 (5 bases). Trimming pared 7 bases from V and 5 bases from J, leaving 5 bases between. The CDR3 totals 11 residues. Germline V CDR1 and CDR2: SEHNR, FQNEAQ (reference sequence). CDR3 coding DNA: TGTGCCAGCAAGGGGAATGAAAAACTGTTTTTT. Protein: CASKGNEKLFF.

This chain joins TRBV5-1 and TRBJ1-1, with D maybe TRBD1 (5 bases). V lost 0 bases, J lost 4 bases, and 19 bases lay in between. The germline V gene encodes CDR1 SGHRS and CDR2 YFSETQ. The CDR3 has 17 amino acids. The CDR3 loop is CASSLAQNTGPGTEAFF. The CDR3 nucleotides read TGCGCCAGCAGCTTGGCCCAAAATACAGGCCCCGGCACTGAAGCTTTCTTT.

V usage is TRBV5-5 and J usage is TRBJ2-7, with TRBD2 matching over 14 bases. This CDR3 has 16 amino acids. The germline V gene has CDR1 SGHKS and CDR2 YYEKEE (reference sequence). Losses at the gene ends were 2 bases for V and 5 bases for J; bases not matched to a gene: 6. The CDR3 spells CASSFPGLAGDNEQYF. Written as DNA, the CDR3 is TGTGCCAGCAGCTTTCCGGGACTAGCGGGAGATAACGAGCAGTACTTC.

V and J are TRBV5-4 and TRBJ1-2, with D tentatively TRBD1 (5 bases). V lost 1 base to trimming and J lost 5 bases, with 12 bases between them. The germline V gene encodes CDR1 SGHNT and CDR2 YYREEE (reference sequence). The CDR3 is 14 residues long. Here the CDR3 DNA reads TGTGCCAGCAGCTTGCCTAGGGGAGGATATGGCTACACCTTC. Translation: CASSLPRGGYGYTF.

CDR3 protein: CSVESVEGSYGYTF. The CDR3 bases are TGCAGCGTTGAATCGGTGGAGGGTAGCTATGGCTACACCTTC. This sequence joins TRBV29-1 and TRBJ1-2, with no clear D. The CDR3 has 14 amino acids. Germline CDR1 reads SQVTM; CDR2 reads ANQGSEA. Trimming shortened V by 2 bases and J by 4 bases, and 14 bases separated the two germline ends.

The V call is TRBV15, the J call TRBJ1-2; possibly TRBD1 for D (5 bases). The CDR3 is made up of 18 amino acids. The V end lost 0 bases, the J end lost 4 bases, and 21 bases lay between the germline ends. Germline V gene data show CDR1 as LNHNV and CDR2 as YYDKDF (reference sequence). The CDR3 loop reads CATSRDINSPGASYGYTF. CDR3 in DNA: TGTGCCACCAGCAGAGATATTAACTCCCCTGGGGCTAGCTATGGCTACACCTTC.

The V call is TRBV5-1, the J call TRBJ2-1; possibly TRBD2 for D (6 bases). The CDR3 spans 15 residues. Looked up from germline, CDR1 is SGHRS and CDR2 is YFSETQ. V lost 3 bases to trimming and J lost 5 bases, with 15 bases between them. This CDR3 reads CASSSGRDWNNEQFF. As DNA, the CDR3 is TGCGCCAGCAGCTCGGGCCGGGACTGGAACAATGAGCAGTTCTTC. The full variable domain, in which reference TRBV5-1 and TRBJ2-1 provide the parts outside the CDR3, is KAGVTQTPRYLIKTRGQQVTLSCSPISGHRSVSWYQQTPGQGLQFLFEYFSETQRNKGNFPGRFSGRQFSNSRSEMNVSTLELGDSALYLCASSSGRDWNNEQFFGPGTRLTVL.

V and J are TRBV11-2 and TRBJ2-7, with TRBD1 matching over 7 bases. The CDR3 runs 16 residues. Trimming cost V 4 bases and J 2 bases; bases outside gene matches: 11. CDR1 and CDR2 (germline): SGHAT, FQNNGV. The chain's CDR3 is CASSSVGTDLTYEQYF. CDR3 in DNA: TGTGCCAGCAGCTCCGTTGGGACAGACCTTACCTACGAGCAGTACTTC.

V gene TRBV27 combines with J gene TRBJ2-7; 8 bases agree with TRBD1. The ends lost 9 bases at V and 7 bases at J; junction bases unmatched: 8. This CDR3 region has 12 residues. The germline gives CDR1 MNHEY, CDR2 SMNVEV (reference sequence). CDR3 sequence: CASPGQAGEQYF. For the CDR3, the DNA is TGTGCCAGTCCGGGACAGGCGGGGGAGCAGTACTTC.

The chain couples TRBV29-1 to TRBJ2-7; 8 bases match TRBD2. Unmatched junction bases numbered 6, after V lost 4 bases and J lost 4 bases. CDR1 and CDR2 (germline): SQVTM, ANQGSEA. This CDR3 has 13 amino acids. As DNA, the CDR3 is TGCAGCGTTGGTGGGACTAGTACGTACGAGCAGTACTTC. As protein: CSVGGTSTYEQYF.

The V and J genes are TRBV9 and TRBJ2-3, with D hard to call. The germline CDR1 and CDR2 sequences are SGDLS and YYNGEE. The V gene lost 0 bases and the J gene lost 2 bases, with 10 bases spanning the gap. CDR3 length: 15 residues. The CDR3 coding sequence is TGTGCCAGCAGCGTAGATCATTCCCACACAGATACGCAGTATTTT. This sequence encodes CASSVDHSHTDTQYF.

This clone is a singleton in its sample. The chain couples TRBV12-3 or TRBV12-4 to TRBJ2-1; the D is unclear. Trimming took 6 bases from V and 3 from J, leaving 9 bases between them. The CDR3 is 13 amino acids. Here the CDR3 DNA reads TGTGCCAGCAGAACTACTGTCTACAATGAGCAGTTCTTC. Translation gives CASRTTVYNEQFF.

The V and J genes are TRBV5-4 and TRBJ2-7, with 7 bases that match TRBD2. CDR1 and CDR2 from the germline V gene are SGHNT and YYREEE (reference sequence). V lost 4 bases and J lost 12; bases outside the gene matches: 10. CDR3 length: 12 residues. CDR3 residues: CASSRALAARYF. DNA for the CDR3: TGTGCCAGCAGCCGTGCTCTAGCGGCCAGGTACTTC. The full variable domain, rest sourced from reference TRBV5-4 and TRBJ2-7, is ETGVTQSPTHLIKTRGQQVTLRCSSQSGHNTVSWYQQALGQGPQFIFQYYREEENGRGNFPPRFSGLQFPNYSSELNVNALELDDSALYLCASSRALAARYFGPGTRLTVT.

This chain connects TRBV5-1 to TRBJ1-1; weak D call: TRBD1 (6 bases). Germline V gene sequence: CDR1 SGHRS, CDR2 YFSETQ. The CDR3 has 15 amino acids. V dropped 4 bases and J dropped 3 bases, with 16 bases sitting between them. The CDR3 loop is CASSLGQTLYTEAFF. The DNA of the CDR3 is TGCGCCAGCAGCCTAGGACAGACTCTTTACACTGAAGCTTTCTTT.

The chain combines TRBV7-9 with TRBJ2-3, with TRBD1 matching 7 bases. Germline V CDR1 and CDR2: SEHNR, FQNEAQ (reference sequence). The CDR3 has 13 amino acids. The trim removed 2 bases at V and 15 bases at J, leaving 11 bases unmatched. The CDR3 DNA is TGTGCCAGCAGCTTAATGCTCGGACAGGTGGAATATTTT. It encodes CASSLMLGQVEYF.

The rearrangement uses TRBV5-1 and TRBJ2-5; the match to TRBD2 covers 8 bases. CDR1 and CDR2 (germline): SGHRS, YFSETQ. With 3 bases clipped from V and 4 bases from J, the junction kept 8 bases outside the gene matches. The CDR3 runs to 15 residues. The CDR3 loop reads CASSSGAGARETQYF. The CDR3 DNA is TGCGCCAGCAGCTCAGGAGCGGGGGCGAGAGAGACCCAGTACTTC.

A word on this clone: The same CDR3 arises from other DNA sequences in this sample as well. The gene calls are TRBV12-3 or TRBV12-4 and TRBJ1-5; tentative D call: TRBD1 (5 bases). This CDR3 contains 13 residues. Trimming took off 1 base at V and 7 bases at J, with 8 bases between the two ends. The chain's CDR3 is CASSLGGDQPQHF. CDR3 sequence (DNA): TGTGCCAGCAGTTTAGGGGGGGACCAGCCCCAGCATTTT.

The chain recombines TRBV9 with TRBJ2-3; 10 bases match TRBD2. Trimming took 3 bases from V and 0 from J; bases not matched to a gene: 1. Germline V lookup: CDR1 SGDLS, CDR2 YYNGEE. The CDR3 extends over 15 amino acids. The CDR3 region has the DNA TGTGCCAGCAGCGCTAGCGGGGGAAGCACAGATACGCAGTATTTT. It translates to CASSASGGSTDTQYF. The full variable domain, completed using reference TRBV9 and TRBJ2-3, is DSGVTQTPKHLITATGQRVTLRCSPRSGDLSVYWYQQSLDQGLQFLIQYYNGEERAKGNILERFSAQQFPDLHSELNLSSLELGDSALYFCASSASGGSTDTQYFGPGTRLTVL.

The J gene is TRBJ2-2, the V gene TRBV5-6; 7 bases fit TRBD1. CDR3 length: 16 amino acids. Germline assignment: CDR1 SGHDT and CDR2 YYEEEE. The ends lost 1 base at V and 5 bases at J; junction bases unmatched: 8. The CDR3 here is CASSLLNRGATGELFF. DNA for the CDR3: TGTGCCAGCAGCTTGCTTAACAGGGGTGCTACCGGGGAGCTGTTTTTT.